One TCR beta chain is described in this entry. The V gene lost 5 bases and the J gene lost 3 bases, with 17 bases spanning the gap. This CDR3 spans 15 amino acids. CDR1 and CDR2 from the germline V gene are MNHNY and SVGAGI (reference sequence). These data originate in a study of cytomegalovirus exposure and HLA in healthy donors. Some clones are missing from TCRdb's copy, which holds only in-frame ones; the method was immunoSEQ multiplex PCR. The sample lists about 160,000 clones; 80% to 90% were seen once. The source of this sequence is a woman aged 25 to 45 in good health and CMV-seronegative. J is TRBJ2-7 and V is TRBV6-6; TRBD2 might be the D (6 bases). The source material was PBMCs. CDR3 nucleotides: TGTGCCAGCAGTACCCCCGGACTAAAATTCTACGAGCAGTACTTC. Residues: CASSTPGLKFYEQYF.